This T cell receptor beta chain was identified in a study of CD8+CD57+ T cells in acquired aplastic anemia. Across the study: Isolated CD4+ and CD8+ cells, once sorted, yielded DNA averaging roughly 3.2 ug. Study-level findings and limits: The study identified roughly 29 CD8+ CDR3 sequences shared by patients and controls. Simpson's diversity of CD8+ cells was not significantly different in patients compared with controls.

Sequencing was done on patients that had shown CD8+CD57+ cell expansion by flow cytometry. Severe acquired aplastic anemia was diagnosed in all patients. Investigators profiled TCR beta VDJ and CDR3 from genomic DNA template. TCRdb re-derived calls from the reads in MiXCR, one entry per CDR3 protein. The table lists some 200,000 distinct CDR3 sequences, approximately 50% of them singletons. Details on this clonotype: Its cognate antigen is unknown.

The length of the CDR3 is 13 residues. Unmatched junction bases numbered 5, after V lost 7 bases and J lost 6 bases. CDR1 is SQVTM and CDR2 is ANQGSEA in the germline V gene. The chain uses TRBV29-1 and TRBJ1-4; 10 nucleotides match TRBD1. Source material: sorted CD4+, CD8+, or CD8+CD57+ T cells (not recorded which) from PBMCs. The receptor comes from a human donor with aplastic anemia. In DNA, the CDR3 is TGCAGCGACTCGGGACAGGGGTATGAAAAACTGTTTTTT. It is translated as CSDSGQGYEKLFF.